Listed here are 31 T cell receptor beta chains from one sample, sequenced in a study of cytomegalovirus exposure and HLA in healthy donors. The PCR used 60 Vbeta and 13 Jbeta primers. Method: immunoSEQ multiplex PCR; TCRdb's copy keeps in-frame clones and lacks some. This table lists around 140,000 clones. Sequenced input: PBMCs. The origin of the receptors is a woman between 40 and 55 years old in good health and CMV-seronegative.

The chain couples TRBV5-1 to TRBJ2-3, with 8 bases fitting TRBD2. The J segment lost 0 bases and the V segment lost 4 bases, leaving 4 bases of the junction unmatched. CDR3 length: 15 residues. The germline V gene has CDR1 SGHRS and CDR2 YFSETQ. CDR3 sequence reads: CASSLGGASTDTQYF. CDR3 DNA: TGCGCCAGCAGCCTCGGGGGGGCTAGCACAGATACGCAGTATTTT.

The J gene is TRBJ2-5, the V gene TRBV13; TRBD2 is a possible D gene (6 bases). The CDR3 sequence is 14 residues long. The V gene lost 5 bases and the J gene lost 2 bases, with 12 bases spanning the gap. CDR1 is PRHDT and CDR2 is FYEKMQ in the germline V gene (reference sequence). Written as DNA, the CDR3 is TGTGCCAGCAGCACCTTAGCGGTACAAGAGACCCAGTACTTC. Its protein product is CASSTLAVQETQYF.

This sequence joins TRBV19 and TRBJ2-2; 11 positions match TRBD1. Looked up from germline, CDR1 is LNHDA and CDR2 is SQIVND (reference sequence). The junction had 12 bases not matched to a gene; V was cut back by 7 bases and J by 5 bases. The CDR3 is 17 residues long. CDR3 in DNA: TGTGCCAGTAATCTCCCCTGGACAGGGGGCCGGACCGGGGAGCTGTTTTTT. Translated, it gives CASNLPWTGGRTGELFF.

The J gene is TRBJ1-4, the V gene TRBV28, with TRBD1 identical over 10 bases. CDR1 and CDR2 (germline): MDHEN, SYDVKM. CDR3 length equals 17 residues. Trimming at V came to 7 bases and at J to 0 bases, leaving 8 bases not matched to a gene. In DNA form, the CDR3 reads TGTGCCAGCAACCGGGACAGGGGCCGTTCAACTAATGAAAAACTGTTTTTT. Protein product: CASNRDRGRSTNEKLFF.

This rearrangement joins TRBV6-4 to TRBJ1-1; 7 bases align to TRBD1. From germline, CDR1 is MRHNA and CDR2 SNTAGT. The CDR3 has 13 amino acids. With 6 bases clipped from V and 5 bases from J, the junction kept 6 bases outside the gene matches. The CDR3 reads CASSIIQGTEAFF. In DNA, the CDR3 is TGTGCCAGCAGCATCATACAGGGGACTGAAGCTTTCTTT.

The genes are TRBV9 and TRBJ1-2; 7 bases map to TRBD1. The CDR3 has 12 residues. J gave up 6 bases and V 3 bases, and 2 bases lay outside the gene matches. Per germline, CDR1 SGDLS and CDR2 YYNGEE. Here the CDR3 DNA reads TGTGCCAGCAGCGCAGGGGGTAATGGCTACACCTTC. Residues: CASSAGGNGYTF.

The rearrangement uses TRBV18 and TRBJ2-7; possibly TRBD2 for D (6 bases). Per germline, CDR1 KGHSH and CDR2 LQKENI. Trimming removed 2 bases from V and 6 bases from J, with 11 bases in between. CDR3 length: 13 amino acids. CDR3 in amino acids: CASSPGGFSEQYF. In DNA, the CDR3 is TGTGCCAGCTCACCAGGGGGGTTTAGCGAGCAGTACTTC. The entire variable domain, with the rest obtained from reference TRBV18 and TRBJ2-7, is as follows: NAGVMQNPRHLVRRRGQEARLRCSPMKGHSHVYWYRQLPEEGLKFMVYLQKENIIDESGMPKERFSAEFPKEGPSILRIQQVVRGDSAAYFCASSPGGFSEQYFGPGTRLTVT.

The chain carries TRBV28 and TRBJ2-6, with 7 bases lining up with TRBD2. This CDR3 comprises 15 residues. Germline V gives CDR1 MDHEN, CDR2 SYDVKM. V shed 8 bases and J 2 bases; nucleotides not matched to a gene: 6. The CDR3 nucleotides read TGTGCCAGCGTCCCCGGGGGGACTGGGGCCAACGTCCTGACTTTC. This encodes CASVPGGTGANVLTF.

The chain couples TRBV2 to TRBJ1-5, with a weak D call TRBD1 (5 bases). Germline V CDR1 and CDR2: SNHLY, FYNNEI. V shed 7 bases and J shed 4 bases, with 11 bases lying between them. The CDR3 contains 13 residues. In DNA, the CDR3 is TGTGCCAGCATGGGGGAGGTTAATCAGCCCCAGCATTTT. Its protein is CASMGEVNQPQHF.

V usage is TRBV7-3 and J usage is TRBJ1-1; TRBD1 matches at 7 bases. Looked up from germline, CDR1 is SGHTA and CDR2 is FQGTGA. Trimming took 4 bases from V and 4 from J; bases not matched to a gene: 3. There are 13 residues in the CDR3. CDR3 nucleotide sequence: TGTGCCAGCAGCTCGTACAGGGGCACTGAAGCTTTCTTT. It is translated as CASSSYRGTEAFF. Full variable domain (outside the CDR3, taken from reference TRBV7-3 and TRBJ1-1): GAGVSQTPSNKVTEKGKYVELRCDPISGHTALYWYRQSLGQGPEFLIYFQGTGAADDSGLPNDRFFAVRPEGSVSTLKIQRTERGDSAVYLCASSSYRGTEAFFGQGTRLTVV.

This sequence joins TRBV6-4 and TRBJ1-6, with 7 bases aligning to TRBD1. Germline V gives CDR1 MRHNA, CDR2 SNTAGT. Losses at the gene ends were 0 bases for V and 10 bases for J; bases not matched to a gene: 3. This CDR3 has 14 residues. The CDR3 sequence: CASSDSQGGSPLHF. CDR3 nucleotide sequence: TGTGCCAGCAGTGACTCCCAGGGGGGATCACCCCTCCACTTT.

The chain recombines TRBV28 with TRBJ1-3; the D is unclear. The germline CDR1 and CDR2 sequences are MDHEN and SYDVKM. The CDR3 is made up of 11 amino acids. Trimming removed 11 bases from V and 9 bases from J, with 14 bases in between. CDR3 DNA: TGTGCCGCAACGTCCCCGAGCACCATATATTTT. Translating it yields CAATSPSTIYF.

The CDR3 loop is CASSKGLAGGPADTQYF. The DNA of the CDR3 is TGCGCCAGCAGCAAGGGACTAGCGGGGGGGCCCGCAGATACGCAGTATTTT. This chain uses TRBV5-1 with TRBJ2-3, with 16 nucleotides matching TRBD2. The V gene end was trimmed by 4 bases and the J gene end by 4 bases; junction bases not matched to a gene: 6. Germline CDR1 and CDR2: SGHRS and YFSETQ. There are 17 residues in the CDR3.

The chain joins TRBV5-4 to TRBJ1-4; 7 bases fit TRBD1. CDR1 is SGHNT, CDR2 YYREEE, per germline (reference sequence). Trimming removed 4 bases from V and 8 bases from J; junction bases left unmatched: 11. CDR3 length equals 15 residues. The CDR3 nucleotides are TGTGCCAGCAGCCTTCCACCGGGACAGCGAGAAAAACTGTTTTTT. Translation: CASSLPPGQREKLFF.

The gene calls are TRBV10-3 and TRBJ2-1; 9 bases line up with TRBD2. Per germline, CDR1 ENHRY and CDR2 SYGVKD. J lost 3 bases, V lost 3 bases, and 3 bases had no gene match. CDR3 length: 15 amino acids. The CDR3, as DNA: TGTGCCATCAGTGAATCTAGCGGGGACTACAATGAGCAGTTCTTC. Its protein is CAISESSGDYNEQFF.

The rearrangement links TRBV9 to TRBJ2-1; no clear D. The CDR3 is 16 amino acids. Trimming removed 2 bases from V and 0 bases from J, with 12 bases in between. Germline V CDR1 and CDR2: SGDLS, YYNGEE. For the CDR3, the DNA is TGTGCCAGCAGCGTCTCTTGGTACAGCTCCTACAATGAGCAGTTCTTC. Protein sequence: CASSVSWYSSYNEQFF.

Here the CDR3 reads CASSSNPGHRTGELFF. The CDR3 DNA reads as TGTGCCAGCAGCTCAAACCCGGGACATAGAACCGGGGAGCTGTTTTTT. The chain joins TRBV7-3 to TRBJ2-2; TRBD1 is a possible D gene (6 bases). CDR3 length: 16 amino acids. From germline, CDR1 is SGHTA and CDR2 FQGTGA. Trimming pared 4 bases from V and 5 bases from J, leaving 17 bases between.

V is TRBV7-2 and J is TRBJ1-4, with 8 positions matching TRBD1. Germline CDR1 reads SGHTA; CDR2 reads FQGNSA. The V segment lost 4 bases and the J segment 7 bases; nucleotides outside the gene matches: 5. The CDR3 extends over 14 amino acids. CDR3 amino acids: CASSSTGQVEKLFF. The CDR3 nucleotides are TGTGCCAGCAGCTCGACGGGACAGGTTGAAAAACTGTTTTTT.

The genes are TRBV7-9 and TRBJ1-3; D is possibly TRBD1 (5 bases). CDR3 length: 14 amino acids. V lost 5 bases and J 4 bases, leaving 12 bases between the germline ends. Looked up from germline, CDR1 is SEHNR and CDR2 is FQNEAQ (reference sequence). The CDR3 here is CASSAQALGNTIYF. CDR3 sequence (DNA): TGTGCCAGCAGCGCACAGGCGCTCGGAAACACCATATATTTT.

The J gene is TRBJ2-5, the V gene TRBV9; 8 nucleotides line up with TRBD1. The CDR3 is 13 residues long. Germline-derived CDR1 and CDR2 are SGDLS and YYNGEE. Trimming at V came to 4 bases and at J to 5 bases, leaving 4 bases not matched to a gene. The CDR3 reads CASSPRTGETQYF. Here the CDR3 DNA reads TGTGCCAGCAGCCCTCGGACAGGGGAGACCCAGTACTTC.

The chain couples TRBV7-2 to TRBJ1-3; 7 bases match TRBD1. There are 14 residues in the CDR3. CDR1 and CDR2 from the germline V gene are SGHTA and FQGNSA. The V and J ends lost 5 bases and 2 bases, in that order; junction bases with no gene match: 3. The CDR3 DNA sequence: TGTGCCAGCAGCCAGGGGGTTGCTGGAAACACCATATATTTT. Its protein product is CASSQGVAGNTIYF. Looking up the rest from reference TRBV7-2 and TRBJ1-3 gives the full variable domain: GAGVSQSPSNKVTEKGKDVELRCDPISGHTALYWYRQSLGQGLEFLIYFQGNSAPDKSGLPSDRFSAERTGGSVSTLTIQRTQQEDSAVYLCASSQGVAGNTIYFGEGSWLTVV.

This rearrangement joins TRBV4-3 to TRBJ1-4; D may be TRBD1 (6 bases). Germline V gene sequence: CDR1 LGHNA, CDR2 YSLEER. V was trimmed by 4 bases and J by 6 bases, leaving 12 bases between them. This CDR3 comprises 14 residues. In DNA, the CDR3 is TGCGCCAGCAGCCCTAGGGGGTATGATGAAAAACTGTTTTTT. Protein product: CASSPRGYDEKLFF.

This rearrangement joins TRBV6-1 to TRBJ2-2; D perhaps matches TRBD1 (6 bases). Germline assignment: CDR1 MNHNS and CDR2 SASEGT. The CDR3 runs 19 residues. Trimming removed 1 base at V and 0 bases at J, with 18 bases between. The CDR3 here is CASSEVVGGPTTNTGELFF. Written as DNA, the CDR3 is TGTGCCAGCAGTGAAGTTGTAGGGGGACCGACAACGAACACCGGGGAGCTGTTTTTT.

This chain's CDR3 is CASSEVSGSPLHF. The DNA for the CDR3 is TGTGCCAGCAGCGAGGTTAGCGGTTCACCCCTCCACTTT. This chain joins TRBV11-3 and TRBJ1-6; D is uncertain. The CDR3 covers 13 residues. The germline V gene encodes CDR1 SGHNT and CDR2 YENEEA. V was pared by 5 bases and J by 9 bases, with 11 bases between.

J is TRBJ2-1 and V is TRBV11-2; the match to TRBD2 covers 8 bases. This CDR3 has 15 residues. Trimming at V came to 5 bases and at J to 12 bases, leaving 15 bases not matched to a gene. The germline V gene has CDR1 SGHAT and CDR2 FQNNGV. As DNA, the CDR3 is TGTGCCAGCAGCCCACCGGGACTAGTAACGGGAGGGCAGTTCTTC. Its translation: CASSPPGLVTGGQFF.

V is TRBV10-2 and J is TRBJ1-1, with D possibly TRBD1 on 6 matching bases. CDR1 WSHSY and CDR2 SAAADI come from the germline V gene. Between the trimmed V and J ends, which lost 6 bases and 8 bases, there was a span of 16 bases. The CDR3 sequence is 13 residues long. The CDR3 sequence: CASRDQGSREAFF. CDR3 in DNA: TGCGCCAGCAGAGATCAGGGGTCGCGGGAAGCTTTCTTT.

The chain recombines TRBV5-1 with TRBJ2-7, with 9 nucleotides matching TRBD1. Germline V lookup: CDR1 SGHRS, CDR2 YFSETQ. The CDR3 extends over 14 amino acids. The V gene end was trimmed by 6 bases and the J gene end by 4 bases; junction bases not matched to a gene: 8. DNA for the CDR3: TGCGCCAGCACCATGGACAGGGGATGGTACGAGCAGTACTTC. This translates into CASTMDRGWYEQYF.

V usage is TRBV6-1 and J usage is TRBJ2-4, with 7 bases that match TRBD2. The V and J ends lost 2 bases and 1 base, in that order; junction bases with no gene match: 5. The CDR3 is made up of 16 amino acids. The germline V gene has CDR1 MNHNS and CDR2 SASEGT. DNA for the CDR3: TGTGCCAGCAGTGAAAGCCAGGGAGGGGCCAAAAACATTCAGTACTTC. It is translated as CASSESQGGAKNIQYF.

J is TRBJ2-3 and V is TRBV7-3; possibly TRBD2 for D (5 bases). This CDR3 comprises 16 residues. Deletions cut 5 bases from V and 0 bases from J, with 15 bases between. Germline V lookup: CDR1 SGHTA, CDR2 FQGTGA. CDR3 DNA: TGTGCCAGCAGCCCAACCGGGGTTCGGAGCACAGATACGCAGTATTTT. This encodes CASSPTGVRSTDTQYF.

This chain joins TRBV9 and TRBJ2-1; perhaps TRBD1 as D (5 bases). The CDR3 totals 16 residues. The V end lost 0 bases, the J end lost 0 bases, and 10 bases lay between the germline ends. Germline values: CDR1 SGDLS, CDR2 YYNGEE. CDR3 protein: CASSVEPDNSYNEQFF. The CDR3 DNA is TGTGCCAGCAGCGTAGAACCGGACAACTCCTACAATGAGCAGTTCTTC.

The CDR3 region is CASSSQGTGNYGYTF. The CDR3 bases are TGTGCCAGCAGCTCCCAAGGTACCGGGAACTATGGCTACACCTTC. The genes are TRBV5-4 and TRBJ1-2; D not certain. V shed 3 bases and J shed 2 bases, with 14 bases lying between them. CDR1 is SGHNT and CDR2 is YYREEE in the germline V gene (reference sequence). This CDR3 spans 15 amino acids.